This TCR beta chain was identified in a study of beta chain features in type 1 diabetes. General study points: Insertion counts at VDJ junctions were lower in type 1 diabetes patients, who also showed more deletions there.

Expressed TCRB transcripts were sequenced because the isolated RNA had all been reverse transcribed beforehand. The method was immunoSEQ multiplex PCR; TCRdb's version includes in-frame clones alone and lacks a portion of them. Of roughly 170,000 clones in the sample, more than 10% are singletons; the top ten hold about 0.66%. The V gene lost 3 bases and the J gene lost 4 bases, with 6 bases spanning the gap. Germline CDR1 reads LGHNA; CDR2 reads YSLEER. The CDR3 is 12 residues long. About this clone: What it binds is unknown.

Sequencing was performed on central memory CD4+ T cells from blood. V gene TRBV4-3 combines with J gene TRBJ2-5, with D uncertain. This clonotype was sampled from a woman between 18 and 30 years old in good health. Here the CDR3 reads CASSQTGETQYF. CDR3 in DNA: TGCGCCAGCAGCCAGACGGGAGAGACCCAGTACTTC.